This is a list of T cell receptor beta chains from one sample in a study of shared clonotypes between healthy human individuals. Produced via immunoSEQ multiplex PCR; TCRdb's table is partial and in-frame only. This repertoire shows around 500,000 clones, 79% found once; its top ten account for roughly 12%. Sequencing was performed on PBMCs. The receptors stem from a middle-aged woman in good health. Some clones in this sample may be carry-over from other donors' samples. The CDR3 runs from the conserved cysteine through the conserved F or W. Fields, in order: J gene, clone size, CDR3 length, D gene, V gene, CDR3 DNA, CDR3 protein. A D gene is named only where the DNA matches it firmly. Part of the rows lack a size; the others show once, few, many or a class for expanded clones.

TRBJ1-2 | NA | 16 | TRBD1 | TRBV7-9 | TGTGCCAGCAGCTTAGCGCTTGGGACAGGGAACGATGGCTACACCTTC | CASSLALGTGNDGYTF
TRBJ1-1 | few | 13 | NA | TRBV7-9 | TGTGCCAGCAGCTCTCCGGGGAACACTGAAGCTTTCTTT | CASSSPGNTEAFF
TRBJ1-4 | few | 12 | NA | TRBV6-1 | TGTGCCAGCAGTGAAATCTTTGAAAAACTGTTTTTT | CASSEIFEKLFF
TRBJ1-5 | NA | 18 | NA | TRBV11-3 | TGTGCCAGCAGCTTAGAGTCCCGGGGCAGCCCTAGCAATCAGCCCCAGCATTTT | CASSLESRGSPSNQPQHF
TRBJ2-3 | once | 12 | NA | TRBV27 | TGTGCCAGCAGTCCGACGGCAGGAATACAGTATTTT | CASSPTAGIQYF
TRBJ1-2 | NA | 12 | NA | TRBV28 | TGTGCCAGTATGACAGGCTTCGGTGGCTACACCTTC | CASMTGFGGYTF
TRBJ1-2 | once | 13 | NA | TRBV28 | TGTGCCAGCAGTTTAACCACCCGCTATGGCTACACCTTC | CASSLTTRYGYTF
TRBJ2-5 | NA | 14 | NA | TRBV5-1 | TGCGCCGCCAGCAGGGGAGGGACCCAAGAGACCCAGTACTTC | CAASRGGTQETQYF
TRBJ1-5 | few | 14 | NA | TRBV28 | TGTGCCAGCAGTACTGGGACGTCTCCTCAGCCCCAGCATTTT | CASSTGTSPQPQHF
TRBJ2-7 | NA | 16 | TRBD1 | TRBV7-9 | TGTGCCAGCAGCCCAGGTGGCGACAGGGGGAGATACGAGCAGTACTTC | CASSPGGDRGRYEQYF
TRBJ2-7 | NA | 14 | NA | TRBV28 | TGTGCCAGCAGTTTAAAAGGTCGATCCTACGAGCAGTACTTC | CASSLKGRSYEQYF
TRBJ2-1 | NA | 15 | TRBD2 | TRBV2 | TGTGCCAGCAGTTTACTAGCGGGAGTCCCTGGTGAGCAGTTCTTC | CASSLLAGVPGEQFF
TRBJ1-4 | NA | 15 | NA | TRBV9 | TGTGCCAGCAGCGTAGATAGAGAATCTAATGAAAAACTGTTTTTT | CASSVDRESNEKLFF
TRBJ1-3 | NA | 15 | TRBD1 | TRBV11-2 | TGTGCCAGCAGCTTGGGGACAGGGACGTTTAACACCATATATTTT | CASSLGTGTFNTIYF
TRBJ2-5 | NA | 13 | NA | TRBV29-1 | TGCAGCGCCGTCTCACAGGGCGGCGAGACCCAGTACTTC | CSAVSQGGETQYF
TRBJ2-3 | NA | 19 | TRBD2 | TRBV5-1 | TGCGCCAGCAGCTTTCTTGGGACTAGCGGGAGGGCCTCGGGAGATACGCAGTATTTT | CASSFLGTSGRASGDTQYF
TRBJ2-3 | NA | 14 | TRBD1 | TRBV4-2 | TGTGCCAGCAGCCTCGGGACAGTCACAGATACGCAGTATTTT | CASSLGTVTDTQYF
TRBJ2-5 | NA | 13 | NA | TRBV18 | TGTGCCAGCTCACCCCGAGGGGGAGAGACCCAGTACTTC | CASSPRGGETQYF
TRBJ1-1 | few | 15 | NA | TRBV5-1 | TGCGCCAGCAGCTCTGCCTCGGGAATGAACACTGAAGCTTTCTTT | CASSSASGMNTEAFF
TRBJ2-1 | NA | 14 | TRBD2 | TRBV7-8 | TGTGCCAGCATAGCGGGAGGCCCCTACAATGAGCAGTTCTTC | CASIAGGPYNEQFF
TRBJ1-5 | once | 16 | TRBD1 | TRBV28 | TGTGCCAGCAGTTCGACCTGGACAGGGATCAATCAGCCCCAGCATTTT | CASSSTWTGINQPQHF
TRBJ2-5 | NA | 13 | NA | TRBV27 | TGTGCCAGCAGACAACTAGGGTGGGAGACCCAGTACTTC | CASRQLGWETQYF
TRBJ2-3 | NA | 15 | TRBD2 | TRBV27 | TGTGCCAGCAGTTTGGGAGGGTCTAGCACAGATACGCAGTATTTT | CASSLGGSSTDTQYF
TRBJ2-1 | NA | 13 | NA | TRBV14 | TGTGCCAGCAGCCTCGGACTTTACAATGAGCAGTTCTTC | CASSLGLYNEQFF
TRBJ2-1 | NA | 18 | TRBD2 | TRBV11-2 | TGTGCCAGCAGCTTAGGTGGGACTAGCGGGAGATCCTACAATGAGCAGTTCTTC | CASSLGGTSGRSYNEQFF
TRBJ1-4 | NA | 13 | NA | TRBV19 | TGTGCCAGTAGTATAAGCGGGGACGAAAAACTGTTTTTT | CASSISGDEKLFF
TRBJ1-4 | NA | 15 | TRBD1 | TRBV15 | TGTGCCACCAGCAGAGGGGAGGGGACAGATGAAAAACTGTTTTTT | CATSRGEGTDEKLFF
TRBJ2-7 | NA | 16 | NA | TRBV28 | TGTGCCAGCAGTTTATCCTTTTCGAGGTTGCTCTACGAGCAGTACTTC | CASSLSFSRLLYEQYF
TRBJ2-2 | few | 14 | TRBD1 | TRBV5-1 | TGCGCCAGCAGCTTGACAGGGGCCACCGGGGAGCTGTTTTTT | CASSLTGATGELFF